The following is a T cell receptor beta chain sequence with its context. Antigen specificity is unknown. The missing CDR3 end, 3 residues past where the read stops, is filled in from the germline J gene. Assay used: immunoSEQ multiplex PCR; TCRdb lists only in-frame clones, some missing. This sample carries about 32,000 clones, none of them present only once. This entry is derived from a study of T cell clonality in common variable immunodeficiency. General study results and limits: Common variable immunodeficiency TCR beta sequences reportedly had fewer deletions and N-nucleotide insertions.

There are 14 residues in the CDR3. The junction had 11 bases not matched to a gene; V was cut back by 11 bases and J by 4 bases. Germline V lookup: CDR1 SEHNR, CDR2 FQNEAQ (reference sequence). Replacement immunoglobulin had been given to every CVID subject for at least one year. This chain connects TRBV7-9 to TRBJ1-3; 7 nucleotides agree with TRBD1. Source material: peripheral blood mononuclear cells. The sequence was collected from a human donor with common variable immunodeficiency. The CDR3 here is CAGQDISGGNTIYF. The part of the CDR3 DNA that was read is TGTGCCGGACAGGATATCTCTGGAGGAAACACC.